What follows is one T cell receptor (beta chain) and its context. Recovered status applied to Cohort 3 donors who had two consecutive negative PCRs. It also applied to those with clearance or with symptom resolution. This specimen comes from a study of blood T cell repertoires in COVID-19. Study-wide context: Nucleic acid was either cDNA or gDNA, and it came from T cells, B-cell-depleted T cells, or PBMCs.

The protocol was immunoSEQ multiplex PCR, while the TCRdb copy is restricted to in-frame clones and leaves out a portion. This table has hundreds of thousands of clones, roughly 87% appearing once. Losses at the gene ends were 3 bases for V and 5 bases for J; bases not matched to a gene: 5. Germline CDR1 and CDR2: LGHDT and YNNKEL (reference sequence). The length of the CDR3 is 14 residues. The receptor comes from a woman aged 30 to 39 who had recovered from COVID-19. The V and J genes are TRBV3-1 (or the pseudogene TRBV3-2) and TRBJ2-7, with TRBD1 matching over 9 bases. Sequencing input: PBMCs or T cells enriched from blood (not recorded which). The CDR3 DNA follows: TGTGCCAGCAGCCAGGGGACAGGGTTCGACGAGCAGTACTTC. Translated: CASSQGTGFDEQYF.